A selection of T cell receptor beta chains follows, all from one sample in a study of CD8 T cells in ankylosing spondylitis. TCRdb recomputed calls from the 5' RACE reads with MiXCR, one row per CDR3 protein. The data show under 250,000 distinct CDR3 sequences, over 7% seen once. Source material: blood, either unsorted or a sorted T cell fraction (not recorded which). The receptors were gathered from a female donor with ankylosing spondylitis or in good health (not recorded which). CDR3s leave out the opening cysteine and the closing phenylalanine or tryptophan. Each record gives: J gene, V gene, CDR3 protein.

TRBJ2-3	TRBV7-9	ASSLLAGETDTQY
TRBJ2-5	TRBV5-1	ASRSDRRETQY
TRBJ2-1	TRBV20-1	SAIWTTLGNEQF
TRBJ2-2	TRBV9	ASSVERAENTGELF
TRBJ2-1	TRBV20-1	SVGLAGLGEQF
TRBJ2-7	TRBV6-1	ARRFGGAYEQY
TRBJ1-2	TRBV20-1	SARIGGFYGYT
TRBJ1-5	TRBV29-1	SALGAGEGAQH
TRBJ2-7	TRBV7-2	ASSLVGDRYEQY
TRBJ2-4	TRBV5-1	ASSPQLAGVAKNIQY
TRBJ2-7	TRBV20-1	SAMADGAYEQY
TRBJ1-1	TRBV5-1	ASSFGDTVNTEAF